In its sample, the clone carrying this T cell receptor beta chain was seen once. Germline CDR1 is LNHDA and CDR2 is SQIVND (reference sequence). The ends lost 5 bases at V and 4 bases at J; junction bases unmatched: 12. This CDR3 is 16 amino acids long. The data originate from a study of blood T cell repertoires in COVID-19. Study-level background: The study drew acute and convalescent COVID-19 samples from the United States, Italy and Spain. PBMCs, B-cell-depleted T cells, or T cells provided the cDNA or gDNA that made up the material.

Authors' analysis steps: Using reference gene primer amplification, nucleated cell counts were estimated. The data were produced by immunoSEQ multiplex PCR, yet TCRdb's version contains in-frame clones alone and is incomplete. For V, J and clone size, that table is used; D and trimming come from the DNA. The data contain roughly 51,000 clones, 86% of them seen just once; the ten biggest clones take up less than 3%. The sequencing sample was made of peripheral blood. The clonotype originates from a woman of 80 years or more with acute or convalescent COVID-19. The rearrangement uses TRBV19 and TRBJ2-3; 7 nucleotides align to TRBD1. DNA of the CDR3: TGTGCCAGTAGTCGGTTCACAGGGGTGAGGGCAGATACGCAGTATTTT. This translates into CASSRFTGVRADTQYF.